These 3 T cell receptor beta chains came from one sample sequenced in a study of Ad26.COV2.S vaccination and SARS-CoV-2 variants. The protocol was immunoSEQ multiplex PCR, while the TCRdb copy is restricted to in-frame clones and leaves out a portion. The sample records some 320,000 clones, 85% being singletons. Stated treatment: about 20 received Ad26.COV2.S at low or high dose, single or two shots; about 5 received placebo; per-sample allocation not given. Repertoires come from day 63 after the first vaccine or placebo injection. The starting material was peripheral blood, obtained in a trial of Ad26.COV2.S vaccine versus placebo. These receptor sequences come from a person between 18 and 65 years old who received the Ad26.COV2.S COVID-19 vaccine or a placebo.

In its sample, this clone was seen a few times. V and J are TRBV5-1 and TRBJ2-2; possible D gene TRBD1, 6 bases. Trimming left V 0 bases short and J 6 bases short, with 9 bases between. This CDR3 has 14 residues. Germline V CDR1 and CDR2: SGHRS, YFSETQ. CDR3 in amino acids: CASSLVAGAGELFF. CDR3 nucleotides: TGCGCCAGCAGCTTGGTAGCAGGGGCCGGGGAGCTGTTTTTT. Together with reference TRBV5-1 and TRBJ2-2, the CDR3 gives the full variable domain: KAGVTQTPRYLIKTRGQQVTLSCSPISGHRSVSWYQQTPGQGLQFLFEYFSETQRNKGNFPGRFSGRQFSNSRSEMNVSTLELGDSALYLCASSLVAGAGELFFGEGSRLTVL.

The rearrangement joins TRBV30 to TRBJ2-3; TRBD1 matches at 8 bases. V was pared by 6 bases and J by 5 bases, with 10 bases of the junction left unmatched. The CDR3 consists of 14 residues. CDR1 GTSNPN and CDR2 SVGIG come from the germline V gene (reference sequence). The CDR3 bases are TGTGCCTGCCCCAGGACAGGGCGCAAAGATACGCAGTATTTT. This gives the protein CACPRTGRKDTQYF.

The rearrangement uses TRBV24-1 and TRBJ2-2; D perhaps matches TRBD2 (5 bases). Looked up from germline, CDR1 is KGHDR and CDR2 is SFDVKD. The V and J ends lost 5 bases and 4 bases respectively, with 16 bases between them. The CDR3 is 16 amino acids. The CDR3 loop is CATSGRTGLSTGELFF. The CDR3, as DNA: TGTGCCACCAGTGGAAGAACGGGGTTGAGCACCGGGGAGCTGTTTTTT.